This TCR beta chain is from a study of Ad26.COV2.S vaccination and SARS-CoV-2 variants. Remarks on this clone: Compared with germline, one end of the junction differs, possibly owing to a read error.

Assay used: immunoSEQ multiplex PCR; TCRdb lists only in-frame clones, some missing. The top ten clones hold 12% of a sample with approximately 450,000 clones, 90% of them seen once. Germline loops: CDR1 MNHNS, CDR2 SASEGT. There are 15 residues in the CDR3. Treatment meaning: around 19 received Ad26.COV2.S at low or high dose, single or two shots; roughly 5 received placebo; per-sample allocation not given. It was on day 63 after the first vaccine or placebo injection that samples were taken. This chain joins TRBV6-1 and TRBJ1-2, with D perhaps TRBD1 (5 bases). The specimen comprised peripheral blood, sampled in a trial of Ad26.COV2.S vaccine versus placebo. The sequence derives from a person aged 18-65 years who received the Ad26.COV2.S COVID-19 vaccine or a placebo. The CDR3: CASSEVGVSNYDYTF. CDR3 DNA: TGTGCCAGCAGTGAAGTAGGGGTATCTAACTATGACTACACCTTC.